The rows below give T cell receptor beta chains drawn from one sample of a study of T cell responses to AZD1222 COVID-19 vaccine. Clones were sequenced by immunoSEQ multiplex PCR, and TCRdb holds only the in-frame ones, with some missing. The table includes more than 150,000 clones, about nine tenths detected once. This specimen consisted of peripheral blood, obtained on day 0 of AZD1222 vaccination. Every receptor here comes from an adult in good health. Each CDR3 is given with its conserved first and last residue. D genes are given only for firm matches. The size entry is marked missing in some rows and otherwise reads once, few, many or a size class.

abundance: NA; j_gene: TRBJ2-1; v_gene: TRBV28; d_gene: NA; CDR3aa: CASGGRRGRGYNEQFF; CDR3nt: TGTGCCAGCGGGGGCCGGAGGGGCCGAGGCTACAATGAGCAGTTCTTC
abundance: NA; j_gene: TRBJ2-7; v_gene: TRBV20-1; d_gene: NA; CDR3aa: CSARGNYEQYF; CDR3nt: TGCAGTGCTAGAGGGAACTACGAGCAGTACTTC
abundance: NA; j_gene: TRBJ2-7; v_gene: TRBV2; d_gene: TRBD1; CDR3aa: CASGEGQGPYEQYF; CDR3nt: TGTGCCAGCGGGGAGGGACAGGGCCCCTACGAGCAGTACTTC
abundance: NA; j_gene: TRBJ2-7; v_gene: TRBV6-5; d_gene: NA; CDR3aa: CASSLPGRVIEQYF; CDR3nt: TGTGCCAGCAGCCTCCCGGGCAGGGTAATCGAGCAGTACTTC
abundance: NA; j_gene: TRBJ2-3; v_gene: TRBV4-1; d_gene: TRBD1; CDR3aa: CASSQEGTARFTDTQYF; CDR3nt: TGCGCCAGCAGCCAAGAGGGGACAGCACGATTCACAGATACGCAGTATTTT
abundance: NA; j_gene: TRBJ1-3; v_gene: TRBV6-5; d_gene: NA; CDR3aa: CASSPAGQGNTIYF; CDR3nt: TGTGCCAGCAGCCCAGCGGGGCAGGGAAACACCATATATTTT
abundance: NA; j_gene: TRBJ1-2; v_gene: TRBV29-1; d_gene: TRBD1; CDR3aa: CSVVGTEPDQSNYGYTF; CDR3nt: TGCAGCGTTGTTGGGACAGAACCAGATCAATCTAACTATGGCTACACCTTC
abundance: NA; j_gene: TRBJ2-5; v_gene: TRBV11-2; d_gene: TRBD2; CDR3aa: CASSELAGEETQYF; CDR3nt: TGTGCCAGCAGCGAACTAGCGGGGGAAGAGACCCAGTACTTC
abundance: NA; j_gene: TRBJ2-5; v_gene: TRBV7-9; d_gene: TRBD1; CDR3aa: CASSFLRQGGETQYF; CDR3nt: TGTGCCAGCAGCTTTTTGAGACAGGGTGGAGAGACCCAGTACTTC
abundance: NA; j_gene: TRBJ1-5; v_gene: TRBV5-4; d_gene: TRBD1; CDR3aa: CASSLGGTDNQPQHF; CDR3nt: TGTGCCAGCAGCTTGGGGGGGACAGACAATCAGCCCCAGCATTTT
abundance: once; j_gene: TRBJ1-5; v_gene: TRBV6-5; d_gene: NA; CDR3aa: CASFRGGGSNQPQHF; CDR3nt: TGTGCCAGTTTCAGGGGAGGGGGTAGCAATCAGCCCCAGCATTTT
abundance: NA; j_gene: TRBJ2-5; v_gene: TRBV4-1; d_gene: TRBD2; CDR3aa: CASSQGASGGVETQYF; CDR3nt: TGCGCCAGCAGCCAAGGAGCTAGCGGGGGGGTGGAGACCCAGTACTTC
abundance: once; j_gene: TRBJ2-6; v_gene: TRBV11-1; d_gene: TRBD2; CDR3aa: CASSRGDSGANVLTF; CDR3nt: TGTGCCAGCAGCCGGGGGGACTCTGGGGCCAACGTCCTGACTTTC
abundance: NA; j_gene: TRBJ1-2; v_gene: TRBV6-5; d_gene: NA; CDR3aa: CASKPAGGHYGYTF; CDR3nt: TGTGCCAGCAAGCCAGCCGGGGGCCACTATGGCTACACCTTC
abundance: NA; j_gene: TRBJ1-2; v_gene: TRBV27; d_gene: NA; CDR3aa: CASSLQVNYGYTF; CDR3nt: TGTGCCAGCAGTTTGCAGGTTAACTATGGCTACACCTTC
abundance: NA; j_gene: TRBJ2-5; v_gene: TRBV19; d_gene: NA; CDR3aa: CASSIHILETQYF; CDR3nt: TGTGCCAGTAGTATCCATATTCTAGAGACCCAGTACTTC
abundance: NA; j_gene: TRBJ1-4; v_gene: TRBV21-1; d_gene: NA; CDR3aa: CASSKRGGRANEKLFF; CDR3nt: TGTGCCAGCAGCAAACGGGGGGGCCGAGCTAATGAAAAACTGTTTTTT
abundance: NA; j_gene: TRBJ1-1; v_gene: TRBV19; d_gene: NA; CDR3aa: CASSIDGGDTEAFF; CDR3nt: TGTGCCAGTAGTATAGATGGAGGGGATACTGAAGCTTTCTTT
abundance: once; j_gene: TRBJ1-4; v_gene: TRBV24-1; d_gene: TRBD1; CDR3aa: CATRGQPIATNEKLFF; CDR3nt: TGTGCCACCCGGGGACAGCCTATTGCAACTAATGAAAAACTGTTTTTT
abundance: NA; j_gene: TRBJ2-5; v_gene: TRBV6-5; d_gene: TRBD2; CDR3aa: CASSYGEGQETQYF; CDR3nt: TGTGCCAGCAGTTATGGGGAGGGCCAAGAGACCCAGTACTTC
abundance: NA; j_gene: TRBJ2-2; v_gene: TRBV27; d_gene: NA; CDR3aa: CASLGPGNTGELFF; CDR3nt: TGTGCCAGCCTGGGCCCTGGGAACACCGGGGAGCTGTTTTTT
abundance: NA; j_gene: TRBJ1-1; v_gene: TRBV2; d_gene: TRBD1; CDR3aa: CASVPDRFLNTEAFF; CDR3nt: TGTGCCAGCGTCCCGGACAGGTTCTTGAACACTGAAGCTTTCTTT
abundance: NA; j_gene: TRBJ1-2; v_gene: TRBV7-9; d_gene: TRBD1; CDR3aa: CASSLALTGGGYTF; CDR3nt: TGTGCCAGCAGCTTAGCGTTGACAGGGGGAGGCTACACCTTC
abundance: NA; j_gene: TRBJ1-5; v_gene: TRBV19; d_gene: TRBD1; CDR3aa: CASRGQSLVDQPQHF; CDR3nt: TGTGCCAGTAGGGGACAGTCCCTAGTCGATCAGCCCCAGCATTTT
abundance: NA; j_gene: TRBJ2-3; v_gene: TRBV5-1; d_gene: NA; CDR3aa: CASSSMGGDGTDTQYF; CDR3nt: TGCGCCAGCAGCTCCATGGGCGGGGATGGCACAGATACGCAGTATTTT
abundance: once; j_gene: TRBJ1-5; v_gene: TRBV15; d_gene: NA; CDR3aa: CATSRDREVRQPQHF; CDR3nt: TGTGCCACCAGCAGAGATCGAGAGGTCCGTCAGCCCCAGCATTTT
abundance: NA; j_gene: TRBJ2-1; v_gene: TRBV5-6; d_gene: TRBD2; CDR3aa: CASSRRGTSGRYNEQFF; CDR3nt: TGTGCCAGCAGCAGAAGGGGAACTAGCGGGAGATACAATGAGCAGTTCTTC
abundance: NA; j_gene: TRBJ1-2; v_gene: TRBV7-9; d_gene: NA; CDR3aa: CASSLAERNYGYTF; CDR3nt: TGTGCCAGCAGCTTAGCGGAGAGGAACTATGGCTACACCTTC
abundance: NA; j_gene: TRBJ1-1; v_gene: TRBV9; d_gene: NA; CDR3aa: CASSPRQRSVTEAFF; CDR3nt: TGTGCCAGCAGCCCACGACAGAGGTCTGTCACTGAAGCTTTCTTT
abundance: NA; j_gene: TRBJ2-7; v_gene: TRBV4-1; d_gene: NA; CDR3aa: CASSQERAANEQYF; CDR3nt: TGCGCCAGCAGCCAGGAGAGGGCGGCCAACGAGCAGTACTTC
abundance: NA; j_gene: TRBJ1-5; v_gene: TRBV24-1; d_gene: NA; CDR3aa: CATAGIDSNQPQHF; CDR3nt: TGTGCCACCGCGGGTATAGATAGCAATCAGCCCCAGCATTTT
abundance: NA; j_gene: TRBJ1-4; v_gene: TRBV7-9; d_gene: NA; CDR3aa: CASSLTSVGAKNEKLFF; CDR3nt: TGTGCCAGCAGCTTAACATCGGTAGGGGCCAAAAATGAAAAACTGTTTTTT
abundance: once; j_gene: TRBJ1-6; v_gene: TRBV7-9; d_gene: NA; CDR3aa: CASTLGGDSPLHF; CDR3nt: TGTGCCAGCACCCTAGGGGGGGATTCACCCCTCCACTTT
abundance: NA; j_gene: TRBJ2-5; v_gene: TRBV7-9; d_gene: NA; CDR3aa: CASSLAPVPLLAQYF; CDR3nt: TGTGCCAGCAGCTTAGCCCCCGTACCCCTGTTGGCCCAGTACTTC
abundance: NA; j_gene: TRBJ1-5; v_gene: TRBV6-5; d_gene: NA; CDR3aa: CASSYGKNQPQHF; CDR3nt: TGTGCCAGCAGTTACGGCAAGAATCAGCCCCAGCATTTT
abundance: NA; j_gene: TRBJ2-7; v_gene: TRBV5-1; d_gene: NA; CDR3aa: CASSLQVSSYEQYF; CDR3nt: TGCGCCAGCAGCCTACAGGTCAGCTCCTACGAGCAGTACTTC
abundance: NA; j_gene: TRBJ1-1; v_gene: TRBV4-1; d_gene: NA; CDR3aa: CASSFNPNTEAFF; CDR3nt: TGCGCCAGCAGTTTTAACCCGAACACTGAAGCTTTCTTT
abundance: NA; j_gene: TRBJ1-5; v_gene: TRBV18; d_gene: NA; CDR3aa: CASSPDPLLQPQHF; CDR3nt: TGTGCCAGCTCACCTGACCCACTTTTGCAGCCCCAGCATTTT
abundance: once; j_gene: TRBJ1-1; v_gene: TRBV29-1; d_gene: NA; CDR3aa: CSVESRVKNTEAFF; CDR3nt: TGCAGCGTTGAATCACGGGTGAAGAACACTGAAGCTTTCTTT
abundance: NA; j_gene: TRBJ1-3; v_gene: TRBV21-1; d_gene: NA; CDR3aa: CASSQGRPAPNGNTIYF; CDR3nt: TGTGCCAGCAGCCAGGGACGGCCAGCACCAAATGGAAACACCATATATTTT
abundance: NA; j_gene: TRBJ1-3; v_gene: TRBV3-1/TRBV3-2; d_gene: TRBD1; CDR3aa: CASSPQWDRDRNTIYF; CDR3nt: TGTGCCAGCAGCCCCCAATGGGACAGGGATAGAAACACCATATATTTT
abundance: NA; j_gene: TRBJ1-4; v_gene: TRBV25-1; d_gene: NA; CDR3aa: CASSASIRGWWTNEKLFF; CDR3nt: TGTGCCAGCAGTGCTTCTATAAGGGGTTGGTGGACTAATGAAAAACTGTTTTTT
abundance: once; j_gene: TRBJ1-1; v_gene: TRBV4-3; d_gene: NA; CDR3aa: CASSQTGNTEAFF; CDR3nt: TGCGCCAGCAGCCAGACAGGGAACACTGAAGCTTTCTTT
abundance: NA; j_gene: TRBJ1-2; v_gene: TRBV28; d_gene: NA; CDR3aa: CASSLWDAYGYTF; CDR3nt: TGTGCCAGCAGCTTGTGGGATGCTTATGGCTACACCTTC
abundance: NA; j_gene: TRBJ1-6; v_gene: TRBV4-1; d_gene: NA; CDR3aa: CASSQDTLTSSYNSPLHF; CDR3nt: TGCGCCAGCAGCCAAGATACCCTGACTAGCTCCTATAATTCACCCCTCCACTTT
abundance: NA; j_gene: TRBJ2-1; v_gene: TRBV6-5; d_gene: TRBD2; CDR3aa: CASLIAGGHNEQFF; CDR3nt: TGTGCCAGCCTTATAGCGGGGGGGCATAATGAGCAGTTCTTC
abundance: NA; j_gene: TRBJ1-3; v_gene: TRBV9; d_gene: NA; CDR3aa: CASSVEGAGNTIYF; CDR3nt: TGTGCCAGCAGCGTAGAAGGGGCTGGAAACACCATATATTTT
abundance: NA; j_gene: TRBJ2-5; v_gene: TRBV5-1; d_gene: TRBD2; CDR3aa: CASILTGTSYETQYF; CDR3nt: TGCGCCAGCATCCTCACCGGGACTAGCTATGAGACCCAGTACTTC
abundance: NA; j_gene: TRBJ1-2; v_gene: TRBV9; d_gene: NA; CDR3aa: CASSVGVGGYTF; CDR3nt: TGTGCCAGCAGCGTAGGGGTCGGTGGCTACACCTTC
abundance: NA; j_gene: TRBJ1-6; v_gene: TRBV28; d_gene: NA; CDR3aa: CASSLNDGPQGSPLHF; CDR3nt: TGTGCCAGCAGTTTAAACGACGGGCCCCAGGGGTCACCCCTCCACTTT
abundance: NA; j_gene: TRBJ1-1; v_gene: TRBV18; d_gene: NA; CDR3aa: CASSPQWDGGGMEAFF; CDR3nt: TGTGCCAGCTCACCTCAATGGGACGGCGGTGGGATGGAAGCTTTCTTT
abundance: NA; j_gene: TRBJ2-1; v_gene: TRBV7-3; d_gene: NA; CDR3aa: CASSLKWDRSYNEQFF; CDR3nt: TGTGCCAGCAGCCTCAAGTGGGACCGCTCCTACAATGAGCAGTTCTTC
abundance: NA; j_gene: TRBJ1-2; v_gene: TRBV28; d_gene: NA; CDR3aa: CASSFPGRDGYTF; CDR3nt: TGTGCCAGCAGTTTTCCTGGCAGAGATGGCTACACCTTC
abundance: NA; j_gene: TRBJ1-2; v_gene: TRBV9; d_gene: NA; CDR3aa: CASSVGASGYGYTF; CDR3nt: TGTGCCAGCAGCGTAGGTGCCAGCGGCTATGGCTACACCTTC
abundance: NA; j_gene: TRBJ2-5; v_gene: TRBV4-2; d_gene: TRBD2; CDR3aa: CASSLLGLAGEETQYF; CDR3nt: TGTGCCAGCAGCCTACTAGGACTAGCGGGAGAAGAGACCCAGTACTTC
abundance: once; j_gene: TRBJ1-6; v_gene: TRBV28; d_gene: NA; CDR3aa: CASSLLGGDPLHF; CDR3nt: TGTGCCAGCAGTTTATTGGGGGGGGACCCCCTCCACTTT
abundance: NA; j_gene: TRBJ1-2; v_gene: TRBV30; d_gene: TRBD1; CDR3aa: CAWGDRDYGYTF; CDR3nt: TGTGCCTGGGGGGACAGGGACTATGGCTACACCTTC
abundance: NA; j_gene: TRBJ2-3; v_gene: TRBV2; d_gene: TRBD2; CDR3aa: CASLAGLADTQYF; CDR3nt: TGTGCCAGCTTAGCGGGGTTAGCAGATACGCAGTATTTT
abundance: NA; j_gene: TRBJ2-2; v_gene: TRBV5-1; d_gene: TRBD1; CDR3aa: CASSLGTGGINTGELFF; CDR3nt: TGCGCCAGCAGCCTCGGGACAGGGGGGATTAATACCGGGGAGCTGTTTTTT
abundance: NA; j_gene: TRBJ1-1; v_gene: TRBV5-1; d_gene: TRBD1; CDR3aa: CASSLGDRAVRNTEAFF; CDR3nt: TGCGCCAGCAGCTTGGGGGACAGGGCAGTCAGGAACACTGAAGCTTTCTTT